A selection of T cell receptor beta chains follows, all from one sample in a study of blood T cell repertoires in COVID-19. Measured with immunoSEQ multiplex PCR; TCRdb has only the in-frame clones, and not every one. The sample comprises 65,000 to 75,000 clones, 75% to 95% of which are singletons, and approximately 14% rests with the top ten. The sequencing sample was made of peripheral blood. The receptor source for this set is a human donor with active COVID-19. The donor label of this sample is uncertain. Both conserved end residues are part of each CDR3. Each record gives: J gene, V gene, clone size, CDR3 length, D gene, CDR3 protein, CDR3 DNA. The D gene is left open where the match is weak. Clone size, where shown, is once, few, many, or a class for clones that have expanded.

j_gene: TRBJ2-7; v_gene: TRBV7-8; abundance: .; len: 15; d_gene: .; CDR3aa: CASTLGQFSSYEQYF; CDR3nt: TGTGCCAGCACCCTTGGACAGTTTAGCTCCTACGAGCAGTACTTC
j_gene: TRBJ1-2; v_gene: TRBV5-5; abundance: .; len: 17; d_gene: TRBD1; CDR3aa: CASSLDLGTAANYGYTF; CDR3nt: TGTGCCAGCAGCTTGGATCTGGGGACAGCCGCTAACTATGGCTACACCTTC
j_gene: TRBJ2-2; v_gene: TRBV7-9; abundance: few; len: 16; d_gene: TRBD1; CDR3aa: CASSLVGQGAAGELFF; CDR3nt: TGTGCCAGCAGCTTAGTGGGCCAGGGGGCCGCCGGGGAGCTGTTTTTT
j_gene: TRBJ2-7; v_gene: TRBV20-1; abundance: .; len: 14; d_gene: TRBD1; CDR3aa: CSASPGQGPYEQYF; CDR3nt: TGCAGTGCTAGTCCGGGACAGGGGCCCTACGAGCAGTACTTC
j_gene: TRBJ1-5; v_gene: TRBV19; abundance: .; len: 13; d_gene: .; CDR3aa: CASSILFDQPQHF; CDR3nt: TGTGCCAGTAGTATATTATTTGATCAGCCCCAGCATTTT
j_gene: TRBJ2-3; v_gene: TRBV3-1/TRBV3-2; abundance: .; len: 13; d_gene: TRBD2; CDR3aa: CASGRRLPDTQYF; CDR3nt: TGTGCGAGCGGGAGAAGGCTCCCAGATACGCAGTATTTT
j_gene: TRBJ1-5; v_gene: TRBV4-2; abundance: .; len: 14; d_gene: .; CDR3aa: CASSQEGAAQPQHF; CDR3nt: TGTGCCAGCAGCCAAGAGGGGGCAGCTCAGCCCCAGCATTTT
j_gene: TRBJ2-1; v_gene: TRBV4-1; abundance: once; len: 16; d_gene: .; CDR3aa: CASSQEGRGRGDEQFF; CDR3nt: TGCGCCAGCAGCCAAGAAGGGCGGGGGCGCGGGGATGAGCAGTTCTTC
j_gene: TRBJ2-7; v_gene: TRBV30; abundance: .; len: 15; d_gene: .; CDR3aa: CAWSSIRGASYEQYF; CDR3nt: TGTGCCTGGAGTTCTATCAGGGGGGCTTCCTACGAGCAGTACTTC
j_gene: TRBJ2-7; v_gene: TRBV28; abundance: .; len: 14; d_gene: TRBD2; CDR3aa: CASISGGTFYEQYF; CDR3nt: TGTGCCAGCATCTCGGGGGGGACATTCTACGAGCAGTACTTC
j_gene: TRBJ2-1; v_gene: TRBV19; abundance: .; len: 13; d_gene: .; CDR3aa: CASSRTGRNEQFF; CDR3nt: TGTGCCAGTAGTAGAACAGGGCGAAATGAGCAGTTCTTC
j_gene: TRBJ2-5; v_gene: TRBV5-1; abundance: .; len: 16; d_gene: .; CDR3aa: CASSLGPLDSQETQYF; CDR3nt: TGCGCCAGCAGCTTGGGGCCACTTGACAGCCAAGAGACCCAGTACTTC
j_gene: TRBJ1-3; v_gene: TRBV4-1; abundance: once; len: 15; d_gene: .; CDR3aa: CASTGEVNAGNTIYF; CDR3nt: TGCGCCAGCACGGGGGAGGTCAACGCTGGAAACACCATATATTTT
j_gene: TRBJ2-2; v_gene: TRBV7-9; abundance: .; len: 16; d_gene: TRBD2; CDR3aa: CASSSKAGVYTGELFF; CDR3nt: TGTGCCAGCAGCTCCAAGGCGGGGGTGTACACCGGGGAGCTGTTTTTT
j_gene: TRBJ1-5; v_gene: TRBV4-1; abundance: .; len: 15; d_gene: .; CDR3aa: CASSQDGSGVQPQHF; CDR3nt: TGCGCCAGCAGCCAAGACGGGTCAGGGGTTCAGCCCCAGCATTTT
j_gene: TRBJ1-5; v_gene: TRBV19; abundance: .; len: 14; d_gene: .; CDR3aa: CASTQGGAPSPQHF; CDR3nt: TGTGCCAGTACCCAGGGAGGAGCCCCATCGCCCCAGCATTTT
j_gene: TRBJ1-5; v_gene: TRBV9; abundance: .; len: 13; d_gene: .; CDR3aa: CASSVQSDQPQHF; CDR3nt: TGTGCCAGCAGCGTACAGTCAGATCAGCCCCAGCATTTT
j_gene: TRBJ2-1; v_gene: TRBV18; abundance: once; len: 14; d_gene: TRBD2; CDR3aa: CASSLILAGDEQFF; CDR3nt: TGTGCCAGCTCTCTGATACTAGCGGGTGATGAGCAGTTCTTC
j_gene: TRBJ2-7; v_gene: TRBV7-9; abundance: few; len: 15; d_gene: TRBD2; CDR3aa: CASSLAVAGGPEQYF; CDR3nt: TGTGCCAGCAGCTTAGCGGTCGCGGGAGGGCCCGAGCAGTACTTC
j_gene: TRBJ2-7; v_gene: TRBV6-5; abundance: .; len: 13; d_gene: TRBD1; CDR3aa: CASRVTGWDEQYF; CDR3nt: TGTGCCAGCAGAGTGACAGGGTGGGACGAGCAGTACTTC
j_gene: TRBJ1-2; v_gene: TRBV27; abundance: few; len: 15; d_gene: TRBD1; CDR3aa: CASSSISRDRESYTF; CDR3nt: TGTGCCAGCAGTTCCATTTCCCGGGACAGGGAAAGCTACACCTTC
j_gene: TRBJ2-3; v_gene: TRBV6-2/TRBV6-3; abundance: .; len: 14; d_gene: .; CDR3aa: CASSYGSGTDTQYF; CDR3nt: TGTGCCAGCAGTTACGGTAGCGGCACAGATACGCAGTATTTT
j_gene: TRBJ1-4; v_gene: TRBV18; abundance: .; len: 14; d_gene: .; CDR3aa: CASSPESGNEKLFF; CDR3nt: TGTGCCAGCTCACCAGAGTCAGGAAATGAAAAACTGTTTTTT
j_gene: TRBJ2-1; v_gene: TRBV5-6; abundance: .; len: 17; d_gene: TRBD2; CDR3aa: CASSPRTSGIHLNEQFF; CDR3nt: TGTGCCAGCAGCCCAAGGACTAGCGGGATTCACCTAAATGAGCAGTTCTTC
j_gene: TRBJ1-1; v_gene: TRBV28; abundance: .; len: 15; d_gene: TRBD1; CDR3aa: CASSSGGQGTTEAFF; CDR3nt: TGTGCCAGCAGTTCAGGGGGACAGGGAACCACTGAAGCTTTCTTT
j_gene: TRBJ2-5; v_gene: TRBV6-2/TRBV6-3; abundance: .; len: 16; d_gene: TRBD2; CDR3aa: CASSYPLAGGQETQYF; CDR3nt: TGTGCCAGCAGTTACCCTCTAGCGGGAGGTCAAGAGACCCAGTACTTC
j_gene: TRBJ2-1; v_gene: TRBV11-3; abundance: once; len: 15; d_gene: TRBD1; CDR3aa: CASSFRTGTYNEQFF; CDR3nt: TGTGCCAGCAGCTTCCGGACAGGGACCTACAATGAGCAGTTCTTC
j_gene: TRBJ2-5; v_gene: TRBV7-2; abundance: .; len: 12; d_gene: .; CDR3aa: CASSLLGLTQYF; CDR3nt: TGTGCCAGCAGCCTACTAGGTCTGACCCAGTACTTC
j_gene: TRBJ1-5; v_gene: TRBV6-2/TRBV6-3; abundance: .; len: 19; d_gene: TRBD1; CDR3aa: CASSYSLTSDRESNQPQHF; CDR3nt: TGTGCCAGCAGTTACAGCCTGACTTCGGACAGGGAAAGCAATCAGCCCCAGCATTTT
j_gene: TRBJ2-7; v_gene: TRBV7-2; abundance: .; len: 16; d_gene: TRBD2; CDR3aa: CASSLESSGVSYEQYF; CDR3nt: TGTGCCAGCAGCTTAGAATCTAGCGGGGTGTCCTACGAGCAGTACTTC
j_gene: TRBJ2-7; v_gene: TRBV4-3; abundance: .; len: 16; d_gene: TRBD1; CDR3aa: CASSRLWGQGDDEQYF; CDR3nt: TGCGCCAGCAGCCGCCTATGGGGACAGGGGGACGACGAGCAGTACTTC
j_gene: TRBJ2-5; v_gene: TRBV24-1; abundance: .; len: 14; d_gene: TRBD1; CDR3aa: CATSDDRGAETQYF; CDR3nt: TGTGCCACCAGTGATGACAGGGGCGCCGAGACCCAGTACTTC
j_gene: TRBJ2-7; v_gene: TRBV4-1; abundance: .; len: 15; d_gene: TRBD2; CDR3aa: CASSPELAYTYEQYF; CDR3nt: TGCGCCAGCAGCCCCGAACTAGCGTACACCTACGAGCAGTACTTC
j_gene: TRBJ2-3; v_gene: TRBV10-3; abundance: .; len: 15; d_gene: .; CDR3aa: CAISDSTVSTDTQYF; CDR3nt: TGTGCCATCAGTGATTCGACAGTTAGCACAGATACGCAGTATTTT
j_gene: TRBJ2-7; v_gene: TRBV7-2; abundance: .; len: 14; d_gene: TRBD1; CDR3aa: CASRMDRSSYEQYF; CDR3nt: TGTGCCAGCAGGATGGACAGGAGCTCCTACGAGCAGTACTTC
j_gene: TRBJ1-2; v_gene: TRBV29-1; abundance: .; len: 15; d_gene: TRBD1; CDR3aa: CSVEALTGTNYGYTF; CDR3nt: TGCAGCGTTGAAGCATTGACAGGGACCAACTATGGCTACACCTTC
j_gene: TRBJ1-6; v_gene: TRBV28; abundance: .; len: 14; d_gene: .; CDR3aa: CASTDTGRDSPLHF; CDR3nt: TGTGCCAGCACCGATACAGGGAGGGATTCACCCCTCCACTTT
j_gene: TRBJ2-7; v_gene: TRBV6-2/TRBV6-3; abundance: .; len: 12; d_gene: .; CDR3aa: CASSYGRIEQYF; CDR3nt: TGTGCCAGCAGTTACGGCAGGATTGAGCAGTACTTC
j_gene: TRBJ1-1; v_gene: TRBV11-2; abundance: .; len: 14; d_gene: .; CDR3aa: CASSLPVENTEAFF; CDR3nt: TGTGCCAGCAGCTTGCCAGTTGAGAACACTGAAGCTTTCTTT
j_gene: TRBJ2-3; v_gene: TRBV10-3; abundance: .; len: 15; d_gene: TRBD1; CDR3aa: CAISDWGQGSDTQYF; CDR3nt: TGTGCCATCAGTGATTGGGGACAGGGGTCAGATACGCAGTATTTT
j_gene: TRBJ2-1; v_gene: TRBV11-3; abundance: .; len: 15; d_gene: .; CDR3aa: CASSLDRGSYNEQFF; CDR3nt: TGTGCCAGCAGCTTAGATCGCGGCAGCTACAATGAGCAGTTCTTC
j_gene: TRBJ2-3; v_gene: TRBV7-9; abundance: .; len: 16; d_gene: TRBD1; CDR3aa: CASSLGQVPSTDTQYF; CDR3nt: TGTGCCAGCAGCCTCGGACAGGTCCCTAGCACAGATACGCAGTATTTT
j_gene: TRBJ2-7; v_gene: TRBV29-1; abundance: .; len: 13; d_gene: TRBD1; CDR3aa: CSVERDRGGEQYF; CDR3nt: TGCAGCGTTGAAAGGGACAGGGGAGGAGAGCAGTACTTC
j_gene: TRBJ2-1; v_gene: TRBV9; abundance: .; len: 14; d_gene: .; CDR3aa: CASSVVGSGYEQFF; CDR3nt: TGTGCCAGCAGCGTAGTTGGTAGCGGCTATGAGCAGTTCTTC
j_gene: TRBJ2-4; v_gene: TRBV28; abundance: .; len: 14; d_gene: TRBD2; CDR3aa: CASSPGGGLNIQYF; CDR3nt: TGTGCCAGCAGCCCCGGCGGGGGATTAAACATTCAGTACTTC
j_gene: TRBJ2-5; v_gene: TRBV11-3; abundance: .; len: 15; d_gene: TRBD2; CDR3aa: CASSLRLAGQETQYF; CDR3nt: TGTGCCAGCAGCTTAAGACTAGCGGGACAAGAGACCCAGTACTTC
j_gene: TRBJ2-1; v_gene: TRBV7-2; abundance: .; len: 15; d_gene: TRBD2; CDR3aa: CASSLSSGIYNEQFF; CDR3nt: TGTGCCAGCAGCCTTTCTAGCGGAATTTACAATGAGCAGTTCTTC
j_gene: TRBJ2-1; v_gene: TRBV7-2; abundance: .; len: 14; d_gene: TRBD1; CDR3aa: CASSWDRGGNEQFF; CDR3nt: TGTGCCAGCAGCTGGGACAGGGGCGGGAATGAGCAGTTCTTC
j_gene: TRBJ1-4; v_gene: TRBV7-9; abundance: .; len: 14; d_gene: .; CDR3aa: CASSLRGTNEKLFF; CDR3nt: TGTGCCAGCAGCTTAAGGGGGACTAATGAAAAACTGTTTTTT
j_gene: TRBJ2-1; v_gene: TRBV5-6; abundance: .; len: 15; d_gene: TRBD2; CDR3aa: CASSGGTSGSNEQFF; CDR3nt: TGTGCCAGCTCCGGCGGGACTAGCGGGAGTAATGAGCAGTTCTTC
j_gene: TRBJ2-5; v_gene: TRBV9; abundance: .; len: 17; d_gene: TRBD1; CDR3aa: CASSGYQGAPGQETQYF; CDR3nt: TGTGCCAGCAGCGGATACCAGGGGGCGCCAGGACAAGAGACCCAGTACTTC
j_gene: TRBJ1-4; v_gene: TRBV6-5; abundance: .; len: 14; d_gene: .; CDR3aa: CASSLTASNEKLFF; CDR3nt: TGTGCCAGCAGCCTGACAGCAAGTAATGAAAAACTGTTTTTT
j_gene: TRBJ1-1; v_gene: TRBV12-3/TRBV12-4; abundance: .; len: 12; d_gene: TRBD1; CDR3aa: CASSSDRIEAFF; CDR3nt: TGTGCCAGCAGTTCGGACAGGATTGAAGCTTTCTTT
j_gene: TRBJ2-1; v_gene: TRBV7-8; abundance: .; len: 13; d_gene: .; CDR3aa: CASSPQGYNEQFF; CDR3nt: TGTGCCAGCAGCCCCCAGGGCTACAATGAGCAGTTCTTC